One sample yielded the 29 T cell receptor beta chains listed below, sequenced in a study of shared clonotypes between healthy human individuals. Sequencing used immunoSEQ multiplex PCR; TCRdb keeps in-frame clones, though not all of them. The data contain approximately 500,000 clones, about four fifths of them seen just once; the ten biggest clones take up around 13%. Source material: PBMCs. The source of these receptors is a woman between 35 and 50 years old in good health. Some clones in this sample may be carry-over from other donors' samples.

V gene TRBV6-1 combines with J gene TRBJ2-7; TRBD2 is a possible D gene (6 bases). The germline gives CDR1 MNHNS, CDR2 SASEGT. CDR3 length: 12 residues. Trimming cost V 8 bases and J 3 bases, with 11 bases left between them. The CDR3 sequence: CASWRAGYEQYF. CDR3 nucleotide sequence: TGTGCCAGCTGGAGGGCCGGCTACGAGCAGTACTTC.

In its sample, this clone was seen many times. The CDR3 is CASSEQGENQPQHF. CDR3 nucleotides: TGTGCCAGCAGTGAACAAGGGGAAAATCAGCCCCAGCATTTT. The chain combines TRBV6-1 with TRBJ1-5; D is perhaps TRBD1 (5 bases). This CDR3 contains 14 residues. Trimming cost V 2 bases and J 4 bases, with 9 bases left between them. From germline, CDR1 is MNHNS and CDR2 SASEGT.

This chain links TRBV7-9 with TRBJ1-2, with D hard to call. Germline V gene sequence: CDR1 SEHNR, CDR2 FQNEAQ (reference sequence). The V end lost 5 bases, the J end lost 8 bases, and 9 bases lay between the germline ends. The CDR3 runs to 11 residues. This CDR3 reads CASSRDGGYTF. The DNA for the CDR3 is TGTGCCAGCAGCAGGGATGGGGGCTACACCTTC.

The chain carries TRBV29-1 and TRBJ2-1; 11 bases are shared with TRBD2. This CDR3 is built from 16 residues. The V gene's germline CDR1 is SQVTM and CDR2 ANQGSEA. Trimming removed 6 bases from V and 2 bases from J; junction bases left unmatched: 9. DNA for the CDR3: TGCAGCGTCCACTCCCCGGGACTAGCGGCCTACAATGAGCAGTTCTTC. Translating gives CSVHSPGLAAYNEQFF.

Here the CDR3 reads CATSKRGRGYTF. DNA of the CDR3: TGTGCCACCTCCAAGAGGGGGCGCGGCTACACCTTC. The V and J genes are TRBV6-5 and TRBJ1-2; 7 positions agree with TRBD1. The CDR3 runs to 12 residues. Germline trimming cut 10 bases from V and 8 bases from J; bases unmatched to any gene: 10. The germline V gene encodes CDR1 MNHEY and CDR2 SVGAGI.

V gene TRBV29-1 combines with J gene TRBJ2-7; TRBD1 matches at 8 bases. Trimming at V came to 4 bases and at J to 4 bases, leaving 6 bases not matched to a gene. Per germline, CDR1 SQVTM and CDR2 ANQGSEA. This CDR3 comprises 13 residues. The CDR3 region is CSVVTGASYEQYF. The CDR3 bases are TGCAGCGTTGTGACAGGGGCCTCGTACGAGCAGTACTTC.

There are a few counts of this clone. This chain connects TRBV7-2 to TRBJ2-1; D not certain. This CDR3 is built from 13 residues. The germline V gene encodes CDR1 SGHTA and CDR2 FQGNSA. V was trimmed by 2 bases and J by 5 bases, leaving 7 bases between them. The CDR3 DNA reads TGTGCCAGCAGCTTAAGCTCAAACAATGAGCAGTTCTTC. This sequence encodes CASSLSSNNEQFF.

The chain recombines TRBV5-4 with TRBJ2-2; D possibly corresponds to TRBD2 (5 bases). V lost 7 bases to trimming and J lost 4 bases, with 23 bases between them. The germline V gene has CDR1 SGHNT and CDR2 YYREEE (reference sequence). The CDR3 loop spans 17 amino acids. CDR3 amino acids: CASQLGAVTMGTGELFF. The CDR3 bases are TGTGCCAGCCAGCTTGGAGCGGTGACCATGGGCACCGGGGAGCTGTTTTTT. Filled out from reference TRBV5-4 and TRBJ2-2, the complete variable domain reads ETGVTQSPTHLIKTRGQQVTLRCSSQSGHNTVSWYQQALGQGPQFIFQYYREEENGRGNFPPRFSGLQFPNYSSELNVNALELDDSALYLCASQLGAVTMGTGELFFGEGSRLTVL.

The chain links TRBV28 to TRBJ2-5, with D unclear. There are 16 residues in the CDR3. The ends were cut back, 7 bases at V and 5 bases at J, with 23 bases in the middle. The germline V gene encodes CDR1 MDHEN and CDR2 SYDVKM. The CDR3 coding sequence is TGTGCCAGCACCTCCCTTCGCGGCCCCTCTGGGGAGACCCAGTACTTC. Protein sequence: CASTSLRGPSGETQYF.

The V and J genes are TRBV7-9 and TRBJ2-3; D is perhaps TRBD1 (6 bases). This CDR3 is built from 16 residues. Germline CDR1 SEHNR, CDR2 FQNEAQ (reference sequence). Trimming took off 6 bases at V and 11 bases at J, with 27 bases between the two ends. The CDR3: CASRPPLQGGDEGQYF. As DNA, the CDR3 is TGTGCCAGCAGGCCCCCTCTACAGGGCGGAGACGAGGGGCAGTATTTT.

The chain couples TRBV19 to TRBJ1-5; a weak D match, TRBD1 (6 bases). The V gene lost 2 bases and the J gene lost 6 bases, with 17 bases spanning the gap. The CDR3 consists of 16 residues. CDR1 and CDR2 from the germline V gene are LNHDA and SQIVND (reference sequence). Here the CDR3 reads CASSISRVGGRQPQHF. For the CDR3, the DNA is TGTGCCAGTAGTATATCCCGGGTGGGGGGCCGTCAGCCCCAGCATTTT. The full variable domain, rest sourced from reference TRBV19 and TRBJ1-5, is DGGITQSPKYLFRKEGQNVTLSCEQNLNHDAMYWYRQDPGQGLRLIYYSQIVNDFQKGDIAEGYSVSREKKESFPLTVTSAQKNPTAFYLCASSISRVGGRQPQHFGDGTRLSIL.

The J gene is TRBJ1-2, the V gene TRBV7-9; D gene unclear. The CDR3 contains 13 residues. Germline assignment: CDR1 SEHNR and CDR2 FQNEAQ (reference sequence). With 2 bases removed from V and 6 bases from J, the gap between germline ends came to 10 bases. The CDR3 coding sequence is TGTGCCAGCAGCTTAAGTAGCGAAGATGGCTACACCTTC. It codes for CASSLSSEDGYTF.

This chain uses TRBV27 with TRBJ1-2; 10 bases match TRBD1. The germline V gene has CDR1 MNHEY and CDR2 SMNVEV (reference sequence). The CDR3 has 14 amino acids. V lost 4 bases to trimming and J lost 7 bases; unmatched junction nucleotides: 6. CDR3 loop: CASSSGTGVGGYTF. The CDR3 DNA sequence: TGTGCCAGCAGTTCCGGGACAGGGGTAGGTGGCTACACCTTC.

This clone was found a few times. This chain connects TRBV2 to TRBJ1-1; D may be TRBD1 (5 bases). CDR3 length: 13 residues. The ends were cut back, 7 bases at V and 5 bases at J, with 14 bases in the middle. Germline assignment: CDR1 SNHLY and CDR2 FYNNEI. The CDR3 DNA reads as TGTGCCAGCACCCAGACAGTAGCGACTGAAGCTTTCTTT. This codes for CASTQTVATEAFF.

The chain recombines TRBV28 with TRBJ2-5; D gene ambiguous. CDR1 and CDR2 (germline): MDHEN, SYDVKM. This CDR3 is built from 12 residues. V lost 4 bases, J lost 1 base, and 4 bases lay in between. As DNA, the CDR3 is TGTGCCAGCAGTTGGGGCCAAGAGACCCAGTACTTC. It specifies CASSWGQETQYF.

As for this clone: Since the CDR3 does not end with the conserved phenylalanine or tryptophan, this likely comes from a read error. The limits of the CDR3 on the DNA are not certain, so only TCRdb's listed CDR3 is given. The CDR3 sequence: CASSSDCNGYTL. The V gene is TRBV12-1, the J gene TRBJ1-2. TRBV12-1 is deemed a pseudogene. The CDR3 is 12 residues long, counting both termini.

CDR3 coding DNA: TGTGCCAGCAGCTTGGATAGCGGGTATTACAATGAGCAGTTCTTC. Translating gives CASSLDSGYYNEQFF. This chain joins TRBV5-4 and TRBJ2-1, with TRBD2 matching 7 bases. CDR1 is SGHNT, CDR2 YYREEE, per germline (reference sequence). V was clipped by 0 bases and J by 4 bases; unmatched bases: 4. This CDR3 is built from 15 residues.

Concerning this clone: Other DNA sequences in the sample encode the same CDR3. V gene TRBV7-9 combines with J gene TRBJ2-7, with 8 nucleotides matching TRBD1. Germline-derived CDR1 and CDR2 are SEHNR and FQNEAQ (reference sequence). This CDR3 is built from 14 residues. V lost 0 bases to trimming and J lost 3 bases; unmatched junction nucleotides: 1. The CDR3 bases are TGTGCCAGCAGCTTAGCCGGGACAGGCTACGAGCAGTACTTC. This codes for CASSLAGTGYEQYF. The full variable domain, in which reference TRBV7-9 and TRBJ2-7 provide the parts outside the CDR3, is DTGVSQNPRHKITKRGQNVTFRCDPISEHNRLYWYRQTLGQGPEFLTYFQNEAQLEKSRLLSDRFSAERPKGSFSTLEIQRTEQGDSAMYLCASSLAGTGYEQYFGPGTRLTVT.

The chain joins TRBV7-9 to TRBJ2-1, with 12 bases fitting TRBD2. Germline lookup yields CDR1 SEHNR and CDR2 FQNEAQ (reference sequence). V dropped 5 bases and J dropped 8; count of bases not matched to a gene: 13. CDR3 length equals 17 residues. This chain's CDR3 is CASSPQTTSGSSDEQFF. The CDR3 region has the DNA TGTGCCAGCAGCCCCCAGACGACTAGCGGGAGCTCGGATGAGCAGTTCTTC.

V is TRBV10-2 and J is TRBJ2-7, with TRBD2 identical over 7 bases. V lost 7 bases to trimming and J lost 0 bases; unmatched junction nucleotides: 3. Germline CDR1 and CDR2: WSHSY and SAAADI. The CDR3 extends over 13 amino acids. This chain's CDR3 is CASNGGISYEQYF. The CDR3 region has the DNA TGCGCCAGCAACGGGGGGATCTCCTACGAGCAGTACTTC.

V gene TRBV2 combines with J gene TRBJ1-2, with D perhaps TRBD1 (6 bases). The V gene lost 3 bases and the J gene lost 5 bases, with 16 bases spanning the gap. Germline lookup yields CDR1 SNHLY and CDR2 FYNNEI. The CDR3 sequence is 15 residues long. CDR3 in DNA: TGTGCCAGCAGTGACCCAGGGGAGGATCAGTATGGCTACACCTTC. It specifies CASSDPGEDQYGYTF. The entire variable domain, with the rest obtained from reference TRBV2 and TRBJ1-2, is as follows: EPEVTQTPSHQVTQMGQEVILRCVPISNHLYFYWYRQILGQKVEFLVSFYNNEISEKSEIFDDQFSVERPDGSNFTLKIRSTKLEDSAMYFCASSDPGEDQYGYTFGSGTRLTVV.

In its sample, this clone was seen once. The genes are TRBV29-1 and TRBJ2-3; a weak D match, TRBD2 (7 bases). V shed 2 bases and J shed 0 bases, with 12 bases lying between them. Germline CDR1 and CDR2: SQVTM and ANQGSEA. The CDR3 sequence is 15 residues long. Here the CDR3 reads CSVEPGGESTDTQYF. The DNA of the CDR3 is TGCAGCGTTGAACCGGGGGGCGAAAGCACAGATACGCAGTATTTT.

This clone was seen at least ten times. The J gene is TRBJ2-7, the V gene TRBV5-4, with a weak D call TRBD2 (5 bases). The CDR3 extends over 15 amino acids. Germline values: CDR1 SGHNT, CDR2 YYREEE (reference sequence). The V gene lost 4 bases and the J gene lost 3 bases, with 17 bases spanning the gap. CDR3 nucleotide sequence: TGTGCCAGCAGCCCGTCTGGAGCGGAAAACTACGAGCAGTACTTC. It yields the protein CASSPSGAENYEQYF.

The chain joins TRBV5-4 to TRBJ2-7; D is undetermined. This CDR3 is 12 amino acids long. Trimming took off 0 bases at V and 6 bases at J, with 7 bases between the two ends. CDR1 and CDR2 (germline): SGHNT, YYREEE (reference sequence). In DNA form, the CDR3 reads TGTGCCAGCAGCTTGGTGGCAGGCGAGCAGTACTTC. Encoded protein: CASSLVAGEQYF.

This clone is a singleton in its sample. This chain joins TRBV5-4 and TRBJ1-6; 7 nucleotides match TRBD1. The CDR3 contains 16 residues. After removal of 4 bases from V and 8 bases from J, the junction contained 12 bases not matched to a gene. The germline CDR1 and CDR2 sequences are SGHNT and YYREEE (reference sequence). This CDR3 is CASSGNLQGVDSPLHF. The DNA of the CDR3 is TGTGCCAGCAGCGGGAATCTGCAGGGGGTGGATTCACCCCTCCACTTT.

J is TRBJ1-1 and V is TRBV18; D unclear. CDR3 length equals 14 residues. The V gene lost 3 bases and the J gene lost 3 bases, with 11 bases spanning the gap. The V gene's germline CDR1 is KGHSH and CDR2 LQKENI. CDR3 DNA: TGTGCCAGCTCACCGACACCCGGGGACACTGAAGCTTTCTTT. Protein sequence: CASSPTPGDTEAFF.

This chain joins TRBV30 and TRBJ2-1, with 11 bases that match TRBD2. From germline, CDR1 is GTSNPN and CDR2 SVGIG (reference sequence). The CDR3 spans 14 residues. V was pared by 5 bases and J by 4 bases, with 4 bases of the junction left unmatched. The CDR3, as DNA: TGTGCCTGGCAGGGACTAGCGGCATACAATGAGCAGTTCTTC. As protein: CAWQGLAAYNEQFF.

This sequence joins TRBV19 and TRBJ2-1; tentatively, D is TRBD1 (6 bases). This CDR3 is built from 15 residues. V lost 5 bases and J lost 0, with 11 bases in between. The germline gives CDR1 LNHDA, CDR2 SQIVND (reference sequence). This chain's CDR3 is CASSPRGNSYNEQFF. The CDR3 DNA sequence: TGTGCCAGTAGTCCCAGGGGTAACTCCTACAATGAGCAGTTCTTC. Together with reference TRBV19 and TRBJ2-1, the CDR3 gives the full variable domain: DGGITQSPKYLFRKEGQNVTLSCEQNLNHDAMYWYRQDPGQGLRLIYYSQIVNDFQKGDIAEGYSVSREKKESFPLTVTSAQKNPTAFYLCASSPRGNSYNEQFFGPGTRLTVL.

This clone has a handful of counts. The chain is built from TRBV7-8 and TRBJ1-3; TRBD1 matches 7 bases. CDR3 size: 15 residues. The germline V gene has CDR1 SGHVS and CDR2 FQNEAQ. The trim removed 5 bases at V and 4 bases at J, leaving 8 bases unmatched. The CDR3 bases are TGTGCCAGCAGCCCACAAGGGACAGCGGGAAACACCATATATTTT. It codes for CASSPQGTAGNTIYF.